The 9 T cell receptor beta chains given below trace back to one sample, sequenced in a study of OX40 agonist ivuxolimab in advanced cancers. The method was the immunoSEQ multiplex PCR assay. TCRdb stores this immuneACCESS table with in-frame sequences only. Part of the clones is absent; in the studies checked, under half of the shortfall reflects unresolved V genes, and no reason is known for the rest. The sample profile shows 72,000 or so clones; roughly 80% of them were found once. The top ten hold approximately 5% of the sample. Sequencing was performed on CD4+ or CD8+ T cells sorted from blood, taken in a trial of the OX40 agonist ivuxolimab. All receptors derive from an adult with an advanced solid tumor such as melanoma, head and neck, liver or kidney cancer.

The J gene is TRBJ2-7, the V gene TRBV6-6; 10 nucleotides match TRBD2. The CDR3 length is 15 residues. V was clipped by 6 bases and J by 5 bases; unmatched bases: 10. Germline loops: CDR1 MNHNY, CDR2 SVGAGI (reference sequence). The CDR3 is CASSRPSGGRNEQYF. In DNA, the CDR3 is TGTGCCAGCAGCCGGCCTAGCGGGGGAAGGAACGAGCAGTACTTC.

This clone was seen a few times. The chain links TRBV16 to TRBJ2-3; 8 nucleotides match TRBD2. The CDR3 covers 17 residues. Looked up from germline, CDR1 is KGHSY and CDR2 is FQNENV. Losses at the gene ends were 1 base for V and 6 bases for J; bases not matched to a gene: 12. As DNA, the CDR3 is TGTGCCAGCAGCCAATTTGGTAGCGGGGCGTCTTCGGATACGCAGTATTTT. This translates into CASSQFGSGASSDTQYF.

This rearrangement joins TRBV9 to TRBJ2-3, with 8 positions matching TRBD2. The V segment lost 0 bases and the J segment 4 bases; nucleotides outside the gene matches: 7. CDR3 length: 16 residues. Germline V CDR1 and CDR2: SGDLS, YYNGEE. The CDR3 DNA sequence: TGTGCCAGCAGCGTAGGCCCAGCGGGAGTGGCAGATACGCAGTATTTT. Translation: CASSVGPAGVADTQYF.

The table lists this clone with a count of one. In this CDR3 the conserved last residue, phenylalanine or tryptophan, is missing, so a read error is likely. The chain has TRBV29-1 and TRBJ2-7, with 8 nucleotides matching TRBD1. Trimming at V came to 6 bases and at J to 5 bases, leaving 6 bases not matched to a gene. CDR3 length: 12 residues. Per germline, CDR1 SQVTM and CDR2 ANQGSEA. The CDR3 is CSVEDRAHEQYL. CDR3 sequence (DNA): TGCAGCGTCGAGGACAGGGCCCACGAGCAGTACCTC.

This clone has only one observation. V usage is TRBV5-1 and J usage is TRBJ2-1; D gene uncertain. V lost 0 bases to trimming and J lost 2 bases, with 18 bases between them. CDR3 length: 18 residues. Germline CDR1 and CDR2: SGHRS and YFSETQ. CDR3 sequence (DNA): TGCGCCAGCAGCTTGGCTCAAATCGGACCGAGGACCTACAATGAGCAGTTCTTC. Its translation is CASSLAQIGPRTYNEQFF.

This clone was observed a handful of times. This chain links TRBV5-6 with TRBJ2-5; TRBD2 agrees at 14 bases. The V gene's germline CDR1 is SGHDT and CDR2 YYEEEE. V lost 0 bases and J lost 4; bases outside the gene matches: 8. This CDR3 is built from 18 residues. The CDR3: CASSLEGLAGVDRETQYF. The CDR3 DNA reads as TGTGCCAGCAGCTTGGAGGGACTAGCGGGAGTTGATCGAGAGACCCAGTACTTC. The full variable domain, completed using reference TRBV5-6 and TRBJ2-5, is DAGVTQSPTHLIKTRGQQVTLRCSPKSGHDTVSWYQQALGQGPQFIFQYYEEEERQRGNFPDRFSGHQFPNYSSELNVNALLLGDSALYLCASSLEGLAGVDRETQYFGPGTRLLVL.

This chain's CDR3 is CASSPTEDEQYF. In DNA, the CDR3 is TGTGCCAGCTCACCTACCGAGGACGAGCAGTACTTC. The rearrangement links TRBV18 to TRBJ2-7; D call uncertain. Deletions cut 3 bases from V and 5 bases from J, with 8 bases between. Germline V gives CDR1 KGHSH, CDR2 LQKENI. The CDR3 is 12 residues long. Variable domain in full (rest from reference TRBV18 and TRBJ2-7): NAGVMQNPRHLVRRRGQEARLRCSPMKGHSHVYWYRQLPEEGLKFMVYLQKENIIDESGMPKERFSAEFPKEGPSILRIQQVVRGDSAAYFCASSPTEDEQYFGPGTRLTVT.

This clone was seen only a few times. V and J are TRBV4-3 and TRBJ1-4; D not resolved. This CDR3 comprises 12 residues. The V and J ends lost 7 bases and 8 bases respectively, with 11 bases between them. CDR1 and CDR2 from the germline V gene are LGHNA and YSLEER. The CDR3, as DNA: TGCGCCAGCATGGGAGTTCAAGAAAAACTGTTTTTT. Translation: CASMGVQEKLFF.

As to this clone: At one end, the junction sequence differs from germline, possibly due to a read error. This chain connects TRBV6-1 to TRBJ2-4; the D is unclear. This CDR3 region has 11 residues. Germline CDR1 is MNHNS and CDR2 is SASEGT. CDR3 nucleotide sequence: TGTGCCAGCAGAAACCGGGCCTATGCGGACTTC. This encodes CASRNRAYADF.